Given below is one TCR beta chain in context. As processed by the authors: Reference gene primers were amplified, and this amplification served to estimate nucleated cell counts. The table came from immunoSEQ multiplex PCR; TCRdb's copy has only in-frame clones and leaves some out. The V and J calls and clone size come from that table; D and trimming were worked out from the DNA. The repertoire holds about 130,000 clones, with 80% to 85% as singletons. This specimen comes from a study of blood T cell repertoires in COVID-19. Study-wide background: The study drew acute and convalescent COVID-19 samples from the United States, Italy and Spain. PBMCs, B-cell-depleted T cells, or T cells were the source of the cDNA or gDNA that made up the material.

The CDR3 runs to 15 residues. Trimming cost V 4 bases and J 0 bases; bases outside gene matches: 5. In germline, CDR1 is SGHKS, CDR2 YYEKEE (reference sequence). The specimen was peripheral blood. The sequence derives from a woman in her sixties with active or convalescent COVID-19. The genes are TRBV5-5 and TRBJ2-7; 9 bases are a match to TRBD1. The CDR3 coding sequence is TGTGCCAGCAGCGCGGACAGGGGAACCTCCTACGAGCAGTACGTC. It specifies CASSADRGTSYEQYV.